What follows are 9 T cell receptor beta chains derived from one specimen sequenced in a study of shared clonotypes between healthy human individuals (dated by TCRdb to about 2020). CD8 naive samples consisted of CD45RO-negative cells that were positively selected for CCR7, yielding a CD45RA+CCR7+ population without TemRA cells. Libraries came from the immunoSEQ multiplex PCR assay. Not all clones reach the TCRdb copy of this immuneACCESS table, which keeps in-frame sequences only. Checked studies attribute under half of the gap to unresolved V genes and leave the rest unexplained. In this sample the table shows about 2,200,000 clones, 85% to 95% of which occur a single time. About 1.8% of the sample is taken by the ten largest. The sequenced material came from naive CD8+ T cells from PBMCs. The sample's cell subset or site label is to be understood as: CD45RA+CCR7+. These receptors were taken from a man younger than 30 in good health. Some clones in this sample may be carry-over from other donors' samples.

In nucleotides, the CDR3 is TGTGCCAGCAGCAAAGGACACGAGCGGGTGGCCCTGGGGCAGTTCTTC. This gives the protein CASSKGHERVALGQFF. This rearrangement joins TRBV21-1 to TRBJ2-1; the table's D call of TRBD2 was not tested on the DNA. TRBV21-1 is designated a pseudogene. The CDR3 contains 16 residues.

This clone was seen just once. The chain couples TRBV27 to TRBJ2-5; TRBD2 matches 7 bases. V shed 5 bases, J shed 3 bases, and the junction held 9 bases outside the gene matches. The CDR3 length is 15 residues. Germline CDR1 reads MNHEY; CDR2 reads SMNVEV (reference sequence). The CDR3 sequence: CASSPMTSRKETQYF. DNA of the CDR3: TGTGCCAGCAGTCCGATGACTAGCCGTAAAGAGACCCAGTACTTC.

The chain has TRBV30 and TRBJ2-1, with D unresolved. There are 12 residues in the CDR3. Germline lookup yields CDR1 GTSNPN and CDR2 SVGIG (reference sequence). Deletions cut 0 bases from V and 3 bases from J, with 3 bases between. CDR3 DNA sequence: TGTGCCTGGAGTGTCTTCTACAATGAGCAGTTCTTC. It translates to CAWSVFYNEQFF.

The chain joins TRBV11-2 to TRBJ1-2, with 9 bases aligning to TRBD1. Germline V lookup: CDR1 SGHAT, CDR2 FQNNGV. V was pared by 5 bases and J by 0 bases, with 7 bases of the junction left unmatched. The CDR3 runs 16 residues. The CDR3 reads CASSRDRGSANYGYTF. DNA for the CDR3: TGTGCCAGCAGCCGAGACAGGGGGAGCGCTAACTATGGCTACACCTTC.

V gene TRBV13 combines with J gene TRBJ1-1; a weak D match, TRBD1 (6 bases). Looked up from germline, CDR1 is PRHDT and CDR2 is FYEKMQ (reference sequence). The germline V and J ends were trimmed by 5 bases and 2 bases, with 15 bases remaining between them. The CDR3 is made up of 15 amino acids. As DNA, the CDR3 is TGTGCCAGCAGCCCGCGACAGGAGATAAACACTGAAGCTTTCTTT. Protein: CASSPRQEINTEAFF.

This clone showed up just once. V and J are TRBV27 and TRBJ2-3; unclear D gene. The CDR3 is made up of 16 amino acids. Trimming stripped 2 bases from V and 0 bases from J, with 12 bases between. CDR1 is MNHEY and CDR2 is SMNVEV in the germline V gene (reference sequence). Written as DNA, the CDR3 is TGTGCCAGCAGTTTAAGGATCCAGCCCAGCACAGATACGCAGTATTTT. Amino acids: CASSLRIQPSTDTQYF.

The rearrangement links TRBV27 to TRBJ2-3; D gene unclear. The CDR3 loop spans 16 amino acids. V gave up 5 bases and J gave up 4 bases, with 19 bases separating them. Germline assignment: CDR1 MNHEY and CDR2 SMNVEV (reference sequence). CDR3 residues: CASSPEMARDADTQYF. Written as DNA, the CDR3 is TGTGCCAGCAGTCCCGAAATGGCTAGAGATGCAGATACGCAGTATTTT.

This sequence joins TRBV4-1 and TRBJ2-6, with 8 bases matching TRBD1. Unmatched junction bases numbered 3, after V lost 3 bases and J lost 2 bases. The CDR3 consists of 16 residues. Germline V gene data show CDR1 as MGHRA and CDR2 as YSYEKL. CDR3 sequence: CASSHPTGAGANVLTF. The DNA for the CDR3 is TGCGCCAGCAGCCACCCGACAGGGGCTGGGGCCAACGTCCTGACTTTC.

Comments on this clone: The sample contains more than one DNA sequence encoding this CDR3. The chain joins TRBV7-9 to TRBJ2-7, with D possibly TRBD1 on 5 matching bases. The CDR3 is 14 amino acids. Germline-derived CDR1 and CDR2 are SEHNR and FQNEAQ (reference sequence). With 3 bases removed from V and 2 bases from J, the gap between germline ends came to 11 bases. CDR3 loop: CASSLRDRTYEQYF. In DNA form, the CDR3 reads TGTGCCAGCAGCTTGCGAGACAGAACCTACGAGCAGTACTTC.